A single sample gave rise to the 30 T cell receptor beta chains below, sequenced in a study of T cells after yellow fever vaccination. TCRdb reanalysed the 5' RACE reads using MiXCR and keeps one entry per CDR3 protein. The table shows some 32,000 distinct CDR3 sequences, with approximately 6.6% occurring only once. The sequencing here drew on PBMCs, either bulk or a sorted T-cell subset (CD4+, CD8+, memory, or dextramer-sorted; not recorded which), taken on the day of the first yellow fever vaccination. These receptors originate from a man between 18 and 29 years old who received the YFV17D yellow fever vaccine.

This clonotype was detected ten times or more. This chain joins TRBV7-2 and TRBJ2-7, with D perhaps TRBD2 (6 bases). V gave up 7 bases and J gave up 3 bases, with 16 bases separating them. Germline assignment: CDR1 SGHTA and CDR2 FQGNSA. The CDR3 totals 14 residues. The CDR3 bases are TGTGCCAGCACCTTCTCCAGGACTAACTACGAGCAGTACTTC. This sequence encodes CASTFSRTNYEQYF.

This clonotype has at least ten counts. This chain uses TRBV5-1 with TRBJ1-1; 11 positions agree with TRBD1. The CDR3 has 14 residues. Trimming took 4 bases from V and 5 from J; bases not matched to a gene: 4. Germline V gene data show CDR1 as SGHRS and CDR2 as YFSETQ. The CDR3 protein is CASSKDRGPTEAFF. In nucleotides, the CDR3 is TGCGCCAGCAGCAAGGACAGGGGGCCTACTGAAGCTTTCTTT.

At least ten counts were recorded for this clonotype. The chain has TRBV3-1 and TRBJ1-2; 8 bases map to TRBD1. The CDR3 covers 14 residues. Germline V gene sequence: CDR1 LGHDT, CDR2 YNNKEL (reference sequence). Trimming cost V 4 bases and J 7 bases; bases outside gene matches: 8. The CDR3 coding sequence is TGTGCCAGCAGCCCCAGGGGGCTATTCAGTGGCTACACCTTC. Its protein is CASSPRGLFSGYTF.

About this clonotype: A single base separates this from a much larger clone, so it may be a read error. CDR3 region: CASIQGPKYGYTF. CDR3 DNA: TGTGCCAGCATACAGGGCCCCAAATATGGCTACACCTTC. The chain couples TRBV2 to TRBJ1-2; TRBD1 is a possible D gene (6 bases). The CDR3 contains 13 residues. Per germline, CDR1 SNHLY and CDR2 FYNNEI. V was trimmed by 7 bases and J by 5 bases, leaving 14 bases between them.

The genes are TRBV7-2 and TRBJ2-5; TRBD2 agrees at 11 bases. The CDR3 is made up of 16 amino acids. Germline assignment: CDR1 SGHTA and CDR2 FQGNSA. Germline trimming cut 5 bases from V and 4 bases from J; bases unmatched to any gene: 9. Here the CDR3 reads CASSALLAGAGETQYF. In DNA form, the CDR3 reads TGTGCCAGCAGCGCCCTACTAGCGGGGGCGGGAGAGACCCAGTACTTC. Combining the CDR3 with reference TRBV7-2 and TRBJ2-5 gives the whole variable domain GAGVSQSPSNKVTEKGKDVELRCDPISGHTALYWYRQSLGQGLEFLIYFQGNSAPDKSGLPSDRFSAERTGGSVSTLTIQRTQQEDSAVYLCASSALLAGAGETQYFGPGTRLLVL.

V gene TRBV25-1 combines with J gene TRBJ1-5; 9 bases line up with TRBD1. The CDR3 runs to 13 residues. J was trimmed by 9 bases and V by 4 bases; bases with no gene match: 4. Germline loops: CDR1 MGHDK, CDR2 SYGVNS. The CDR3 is CASSGTGDGPQHF. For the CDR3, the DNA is TGTGCCAGCAGTGGGACAGGGGATGGGCCCCAGCATTTT. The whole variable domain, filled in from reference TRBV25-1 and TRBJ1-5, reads EADIYQTPRYLVIGTGKKITLECSQTMGHDKMYWYQQDPGMELHLIHYSYGVNSTEKGDLSSESTVSRIRTEHFPLTLESARPSHTSQYLCASSGTGDGPQHFGDGTRLSIL.

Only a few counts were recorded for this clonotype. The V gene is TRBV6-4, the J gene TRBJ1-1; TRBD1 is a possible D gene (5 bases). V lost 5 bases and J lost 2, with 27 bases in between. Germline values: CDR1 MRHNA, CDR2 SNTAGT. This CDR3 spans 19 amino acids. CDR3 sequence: CASSLYPPHLVGANTEAFF. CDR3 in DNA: TGTGCCAGCAGTCTCTACCCCCCACACCTCGTTGGGGCAAACACTGAAGCTTTCTTT.

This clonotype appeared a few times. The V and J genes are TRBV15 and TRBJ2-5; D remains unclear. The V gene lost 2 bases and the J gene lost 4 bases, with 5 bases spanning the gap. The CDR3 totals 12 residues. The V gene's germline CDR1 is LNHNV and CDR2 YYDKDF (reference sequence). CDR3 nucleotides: TGTGCCACCAGCAGACCCCGAGAGACCCAGTACTTC. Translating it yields CATSRPRETQYF.

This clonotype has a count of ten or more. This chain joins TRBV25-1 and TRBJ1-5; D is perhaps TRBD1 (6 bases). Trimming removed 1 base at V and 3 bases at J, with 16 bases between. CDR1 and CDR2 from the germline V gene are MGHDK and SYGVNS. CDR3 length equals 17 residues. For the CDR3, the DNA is TGTGCCAGCAGTGAATCAAACAGGGCAATCGACAATCAGCCCCAGCATTTT. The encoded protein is CASSESNRAIDNQPQHF. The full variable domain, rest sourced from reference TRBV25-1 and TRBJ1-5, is EADIYQTPRYLVIGTGKKITLECSQTMGHDKMYWYQQDPGMELHLIHYSYGVNSTEKGDLSSESTVSRIRTEHFPLTLESARPSHTSQYLCASSESNRAIDNQPQHFGDGTRLSIL.

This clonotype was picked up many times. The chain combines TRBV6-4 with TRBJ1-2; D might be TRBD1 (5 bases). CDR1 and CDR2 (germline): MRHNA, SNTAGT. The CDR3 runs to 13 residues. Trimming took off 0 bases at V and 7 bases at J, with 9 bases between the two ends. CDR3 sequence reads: CASSDSSGIGYTF. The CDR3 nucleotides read TGTGCCAGCAGTGACTCTTCAGGGATTGGCTACACCTTC.

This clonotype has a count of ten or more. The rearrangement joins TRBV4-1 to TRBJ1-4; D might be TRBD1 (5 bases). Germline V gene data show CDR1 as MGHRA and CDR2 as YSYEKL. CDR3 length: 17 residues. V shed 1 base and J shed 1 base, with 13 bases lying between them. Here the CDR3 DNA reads TGCGCCAGCAGCCAAGGAGTTGCTGGACAAACTAATGAAAAACTGTTTTTT. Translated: CASSQGVAGQTNEKLFF.

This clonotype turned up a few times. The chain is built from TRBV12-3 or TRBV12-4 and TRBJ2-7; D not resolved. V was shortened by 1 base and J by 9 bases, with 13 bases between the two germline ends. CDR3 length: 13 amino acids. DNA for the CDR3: TGTGCCAGCAGTTTAGGGTTGGCGGACGGGCAGTACGTC. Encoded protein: CASSLGLADGQYV.

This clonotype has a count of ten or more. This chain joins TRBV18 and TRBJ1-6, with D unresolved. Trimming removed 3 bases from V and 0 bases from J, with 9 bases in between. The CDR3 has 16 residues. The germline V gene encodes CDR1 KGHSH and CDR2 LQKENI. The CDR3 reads CASSPQQSSYNSPLHF. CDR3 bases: TGTGCCAGCTCACCTCAACAGAGCTCCTATAATTCACCCCTCCACTTT. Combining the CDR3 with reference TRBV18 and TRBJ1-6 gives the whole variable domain NAGVMQNPRHLVRRRGQEARLRCSPMKGHSHVYWYRQLPEEGLKFMVYLQKENIIDESGMPKERFSAEFPKEGPSILRIQQVVRGDSAAYFCASSPQQSSYNSPLHFGNGTRLTVT.

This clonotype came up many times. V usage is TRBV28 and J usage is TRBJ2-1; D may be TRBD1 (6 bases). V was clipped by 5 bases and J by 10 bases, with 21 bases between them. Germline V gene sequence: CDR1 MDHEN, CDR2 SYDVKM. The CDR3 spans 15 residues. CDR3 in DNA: TGTGCCAGCAGTACCGGGACACCCTTTTACTACGAGCAGTTCTTC. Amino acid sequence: CASSTGTPFYYEQFF.

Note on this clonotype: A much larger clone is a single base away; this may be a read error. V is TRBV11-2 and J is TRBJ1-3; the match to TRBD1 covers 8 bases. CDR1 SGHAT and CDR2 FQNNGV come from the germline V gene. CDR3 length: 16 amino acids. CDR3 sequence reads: CVSSLQWTGIGNTIYF. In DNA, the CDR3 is TGTGTCAGCAGCTTACAGTGGACAGGGATTGGAAACACCATATATTTT.

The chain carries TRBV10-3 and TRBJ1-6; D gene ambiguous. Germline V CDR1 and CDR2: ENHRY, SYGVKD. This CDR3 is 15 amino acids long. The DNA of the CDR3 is TGTAGCACCTGCCATGAAAGAGGATATAATTCACCCCTCCACTTT. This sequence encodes CSTCHERGYNSPLHF.

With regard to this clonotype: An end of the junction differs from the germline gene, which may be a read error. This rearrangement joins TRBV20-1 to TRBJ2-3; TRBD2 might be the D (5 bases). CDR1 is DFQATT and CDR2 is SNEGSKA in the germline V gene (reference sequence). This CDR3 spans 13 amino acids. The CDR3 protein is CSVRGSVTDTQYF. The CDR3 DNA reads TGCAGTGTTAGAGGTAGCGTCACAGATACGCAGTATTTT.

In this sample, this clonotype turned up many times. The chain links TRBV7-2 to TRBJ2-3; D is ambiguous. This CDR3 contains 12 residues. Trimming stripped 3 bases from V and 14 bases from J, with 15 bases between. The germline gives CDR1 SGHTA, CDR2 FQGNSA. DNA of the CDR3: TGTGCCAGCAGCTTTTATGGGCGGTCACCGTATTTT. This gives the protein CASSFYGRSPYF.

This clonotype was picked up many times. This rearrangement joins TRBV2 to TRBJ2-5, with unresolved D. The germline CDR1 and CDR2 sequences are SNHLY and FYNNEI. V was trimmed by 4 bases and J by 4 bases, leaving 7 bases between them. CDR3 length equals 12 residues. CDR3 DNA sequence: TGTGCCAGCAGTGCTCGTCGAGAGACCCAGTACTTC. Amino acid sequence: CASSARRETQYF.

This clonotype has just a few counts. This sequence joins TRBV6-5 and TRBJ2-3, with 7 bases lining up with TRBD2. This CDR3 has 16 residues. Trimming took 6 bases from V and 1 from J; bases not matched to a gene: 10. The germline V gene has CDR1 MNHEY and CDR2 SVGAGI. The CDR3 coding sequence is TGTGCCAGCAGGCTAAGCGGGGCCCTTGGCACAGATACGCAGTATTTT. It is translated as CASRLSGALGTDTQYF.

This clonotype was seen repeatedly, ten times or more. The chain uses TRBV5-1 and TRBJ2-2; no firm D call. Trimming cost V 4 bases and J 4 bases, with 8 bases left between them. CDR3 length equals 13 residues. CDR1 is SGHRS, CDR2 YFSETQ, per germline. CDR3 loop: CASSTQFTGELFF. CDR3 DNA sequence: TGCGCCAGCAGCACACAGTTCACCGGGGAGCTGTTTTTT.

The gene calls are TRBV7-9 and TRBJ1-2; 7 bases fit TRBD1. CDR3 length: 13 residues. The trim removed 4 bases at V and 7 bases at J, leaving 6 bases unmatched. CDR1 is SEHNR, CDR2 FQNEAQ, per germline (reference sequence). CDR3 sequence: CASSSGQFFGYTF. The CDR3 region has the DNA TGTGCCAGCAGCTCGGGACAGTTCTTTGGCTACACCTTC.

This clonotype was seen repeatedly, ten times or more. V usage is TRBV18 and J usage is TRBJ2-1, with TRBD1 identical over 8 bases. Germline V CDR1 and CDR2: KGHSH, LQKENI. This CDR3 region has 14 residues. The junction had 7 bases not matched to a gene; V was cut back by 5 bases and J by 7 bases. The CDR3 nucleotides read TGTGCCAGCTCATCAAGACAGGGGATTAATGAGCAGTTCTTC. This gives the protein CASSSRQGINEQFF.

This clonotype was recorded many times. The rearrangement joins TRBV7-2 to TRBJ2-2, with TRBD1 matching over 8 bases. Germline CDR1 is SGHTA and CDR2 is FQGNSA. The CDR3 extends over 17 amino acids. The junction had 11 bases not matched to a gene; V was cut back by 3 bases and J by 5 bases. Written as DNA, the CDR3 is TGTGCCAGCAGCTTCATAGGCAGGGGGCTTATGACCGGGGAGCTGTTTTTT. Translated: CASSFIGRGLMTGELFF.

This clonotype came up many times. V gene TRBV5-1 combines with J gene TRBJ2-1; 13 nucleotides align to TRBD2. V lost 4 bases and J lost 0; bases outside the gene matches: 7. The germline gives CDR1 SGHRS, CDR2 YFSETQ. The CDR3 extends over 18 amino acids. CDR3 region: CASSQGTSGVGSYNEQFF. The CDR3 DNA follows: TGCGCCAGCAGCCAGGGGACTAGCGGGGTCGGCTCCTACAATGAGCAGTTCTTC.

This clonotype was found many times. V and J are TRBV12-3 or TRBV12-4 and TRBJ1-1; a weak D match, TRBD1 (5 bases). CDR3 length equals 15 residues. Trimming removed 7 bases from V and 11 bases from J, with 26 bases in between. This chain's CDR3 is CASTYDGLLSGGAFF. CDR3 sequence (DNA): TGTGCCAGCACCTACGACGGACTCCTTTCCGGGGGGGCTTTCTTT.

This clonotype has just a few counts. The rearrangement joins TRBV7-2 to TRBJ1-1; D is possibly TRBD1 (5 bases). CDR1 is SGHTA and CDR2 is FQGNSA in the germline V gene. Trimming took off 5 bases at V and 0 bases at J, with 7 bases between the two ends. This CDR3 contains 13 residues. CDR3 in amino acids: CASSTDMNTEAFF. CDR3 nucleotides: TGTGCCAGCAGCACGGACATGAACACTGAAGCTTTCTTT.

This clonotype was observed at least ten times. The CDR3 here is CASRVGQVFSPLHF. In nucleotides, the CDR3 is TGTGCCAGCAGGGTGGGACAGGTTTTTTCACCCCTCCACTTT. V usage is TRBV28 and J usage is TRBJ1-6; 8 bases agree with TRBD1. Looked up from germline, CDR1 is MDHEN and CDR2 is SYDVKM. Germline trimming cut 6 bases from V and 9 bases from J; bases unmatched to any gene: 7. CDR3 length: 14 residues.

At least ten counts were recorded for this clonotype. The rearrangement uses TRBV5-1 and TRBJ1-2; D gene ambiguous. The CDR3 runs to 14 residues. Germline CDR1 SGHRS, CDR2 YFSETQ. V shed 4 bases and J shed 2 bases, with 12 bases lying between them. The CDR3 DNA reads TGCGCCAGCAGCCTGTGGACGGAGAACTATGGCTACACCTTC. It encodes CASSLWTENYGYTF.

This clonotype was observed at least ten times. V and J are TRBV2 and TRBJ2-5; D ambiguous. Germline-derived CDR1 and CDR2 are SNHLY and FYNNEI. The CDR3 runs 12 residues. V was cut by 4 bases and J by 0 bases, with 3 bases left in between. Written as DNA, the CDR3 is TGTGCCAGCAGTGCGTACCAAGAGACCCAGTACTTC. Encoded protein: CASSAYQETQYF.